This passage covers 21 T cell receptor beta chains from one sample sequenced in a study of blood T cell repertoires in COVID-19. Assay: immunoSEQ multiplex PCR; the TCRdb copy retains only in-frame clones and omits some. The sample contains about 61,000 clones, 88% of which appear only once. Sample: peripheral blood. These receptors originate from a woman in her 50s with active or convalescent COVID-19.

The V gene is TRBV29-1, the J gene TRBJ2-4; 11 bases are a match to TRBD1. Germline CDR1 SQVTM, CDR2 ANQGSEA. Trimming took 1 base from V and 11 from J; bases not matched to a gene: 10. The CDR3 runs 15 residues. CDR3 nucleotide sequence: TGCAGCGTTGAAGTCGGGACAGGGGGGTTGGCCGTTCAGTACTTC. Encoded protein: CSVEVGTGGLAVQYF. The whole variable domain, remainder taken from reference TRBV29-1 and TRBJ2-4, is SAVISQKPSRDICQRGTSLTIQCQVDSQVTMMFWYRQQPGQSLTLIATANQGSEATYESGFVIDKFPISRPNLTFSTLTVSNMSPEDSSIYLCSVEVGTGGLAVQYFGAGTRLSVL.

V and J are TRBV9 and TRBJ2-1; TRBD1 matches 9 bases. Trimming cost V 3 bases and J 4 bases; bases outside gene matches: 5. This CDR3 comprises 15 residues. Germline CDR1 and CDR2: SGDLS and YYNGEE. CDR3 amino acids: CASSEGQGTYNEQFF. CDR3 DNA sequence: TGTGCCAGCAGCGAGGGACAGGGAACTTACAATGAGCAGTTCTTC.

V is TRBV2 and J is TRBJ2-5; D might be TRBD2 (6 bases). Germline CDR1 and CDR2: SNHLY and FYNNEI. The germline V and J ends were trimmed by 4 bases and 1 base, with 7 bases remaining between them. This CDR3 region has 13 residues. DNA of the CDR3: TGTGCCAGCAGTGGGGACTCCCAAGAGACCCAGTACTTC. It translates to CASSGDSQETQYF.

This rearrangement joins TRBV12-5 to TRBJ2-7; D may be TRBD2 (5 bases). The ends were cut back, 1 base at V and 2 bases at J, with 15 bases in the middle. The CDR3 length is 16 residues. CDR1 is LGHNT, CDR2 FRNRAP, per germline. The CDR3 DNA is TGTGCTAGTGGTTTGGGAGGACTCGGTCTTACCTACGAGCAGTACTTC. This translates into CASGLGGLGLTYEQYF.

The chain carries TRBV6-5 and TRBJ2-2, with D possibly TRBD2 on 6 matching bases. Trimming removed 6 bases at V and 4 bases at J, with 12 bases between. CDR1 is MNHEY and CDR2 is SVGAGI in the germline V gene. The CDR3 has 14 residues. The CDR3 spells CASRTPRGTGELFF. The CDR3 nucleotides read TGTGCCAGCAGAACCCCGCGGGGCACCGGGGAGCTGTTTTTT.

This clone showed up just once. The rearrangement uses TRBV24-1 and TRBJ1-5, with 8 bases identical to TRBD1. The CDR3 is 18 amino acids. In germline, CDR1 is KGHDR, CDR2 SFDVKD. Trimming took 3 bases from V and 5 from J; bases not matched to a gene: 14. The CDR3: CATSDHKGQGRSDQPQHF. The CDR3 bases are TGTGCCACCAGTGATCATAAAGGACAGGGAAGGTCGGATCAGCCCCAGCATTTT.

This chain links TRBV5-6 with TRBJ2-5; tentative D call: TRBD1 (5 bases). CDR3 length equals 16 residues. Germline values: CDR1 SGHDT, CDR2 YYEEEE. Trimming stripped 2 bases from V and 0 bases from J, with 14 bases between. CDR3 residues: CASSFEGVLYQETQYF. The CDR3 nucleotides are TGTGCCAGCAGCTTTGAAGGGGTACTGTACCAAGAGACCCAGTACTTC.

The rearrangement links TRBV9 to TRBJ1-2, with D possibly matching TRBD1 (6 bases). Per germline, CDR1 SGDLS and CDR2 YYNGEE. There are 14 residues in the CDR3. The V end lost 0 bases, the J end lost 3 bases, and 9 bases lay between the germline ends. The DNA of the CDR3 is TGTGCCAGCAGCGTAGACAGGGAAGACTATGGCTACACCTTC. The encoded protein is CASSVDREDYGYTF.

CDR3 protein: CASKPAPQDTQYF. CDR3 DNA sequence: TGTGCCAGCAAACCAGCGCCTCAGGATACGCAGTATTTT. The chain recombines TRBV27 with TRBJ2-3; no reliable D call. Germline CDR1 reads MNHEY; CDR2 reads SMNVEV (reference sequence). Trimming pared 7 bases from V and 6 bases from J, leaving 14 bases between. There are 13 residues in the CDR3.

The chain uses TRBV7-8 and TRBJ1-5; TRBD1 agrees at 8 bases. V lost 1 base and J lost 0; bases outside the gene matches: 14. Germline lookup yields CDR1 SGHVS and CDR2 FQNEAQ. This CDR3 comprises 20 residues. The CDR3 bases are TGTGCCAGCAGCTTAGGTTTTAGGCAGGGGGCGGGTTATAGCAATCAGCCCCAGCATTTT. Translation gives CASSLGFRQGAGYSNQPQHF.

The chain uses TRBV19 and TRBJ2-2; D perhaps matches TRBD2 (6 bases). V was cut by 7 bases and J by 4 bases, with 13 bases left in between. The CDR3 runs to 14 residues. The germline CDR1 and CDR2 sequences are LNHDA and SQIVND (reference sequence). The CDR3 DNA reads TGTGCCAGTATTGGGCTAGCGTCCACCGGGGAGCTGTTTTTT. Protein sequence: CASIGLASTGELFF.

The gene calls are TRBV4-1 and TRBJ2-3; 14 bases match TRBD2. V was pared by 3 bases and J by 5 bases, with 1 base of the junction left unmatched. The CDR3 is made up of 15 amino acids. From germline, CDR1 is MGHRA and CDR2 YSYEKL. This chain's CDR3 is CASSQTSGRGDTQYF. The CDR3 coding sequence is TGCGCCAGCAGCCAGACTAGCGGGAGGGGAGATACGCAGTATTTT.

The table lists this clone with a count of one. The rearrangement uses TRBV27 and TRBJ1-6, with 7 bases matching TRBD1. V trimming: 5 bases; J trimming: 2 bases; junction bases outside the gene matches: 9. Germline CDR1 reads MNHEY; CDR2 reads SMNVEV (reference sequence). The CDR3 length is 17 residues. Written as DNA, the CDR3 is TGTGCCAGCAGTCCCACGCTTGGGACAGCCTATAATTCACCCCTCCACTTT. This codes for CASSPTLGTAYNSPLHF.

V gene TRBV27 combines with J gene TRBJ1-2; 9 bases are a match to TRBD1. CDR1 is MNHEY and CDR2 is SMNVEV in the germline V gene (reference sequence). The J segment lost 3 bases and the V segment lost 4 bases, leaving 21 bases of the junction unmatched. The CDR3 is 20 residues long. The CDR3 protein is CASSSPSGDRVVVVDYGYTF. CDR3 bases: TGTGCCAGCAGTTCCCCGAGCGGGGACAGGGTAGTAGTTGTGGACTATGGCTACACCTTC.

This chain links TRBV6-6 with TRBJ1-1; no firm D call. V gave up 2 bases and J gave up 6 bases, with 13 bases separating them. CDR1 MNHNY and CDR2 SVGAGI come from the germline V gene (reference sequence). The CDR3 is 14 amino acids. CDR3: CASSYGRRASEAFF. DNA for the CDR3: TGTGCCAGCAGTTACGGTAGGAGGGCGTCTGAAGCTTTCTTT.

The V call is TRBV7-6, the J call TRBJ2-3, with 7 bases matching TRBD2. Germline lookup yields CDR1 SGHVS and CDR2 FNYEAQ. The CDR3 length is 16 residues. V dropped 4 bases and J dropped 0; count of bases not matched to a gene: 7. CDR3 DNA sequence: TGTGCCAGCAGCTCCGATAGCGGGTATAGCACAGATACGCAGTATTTT. It is translated as CASSSDSGYSTDTQYF.

V gene TRBV5-1 combines with J gene TRBJ2-3; TRBD2 might be the D (5 bases). Trimming took off 6 bases at V and 5 bases at J, with 19 bases between the two ends. This CDR3 region has 15 residues. CDR1 is SGHRS, CDR2 YFSETQ, per germline. DNA for the CDR3: TGCGCCAGCACCCACTCGGGGAACGACCAAGATACGCAGTATTTT. Its protein product is CASTHSGNDQDTQYF. Filled out from reference TRBV5-1 and TRBJ2-3, the complete variable domain reads KAGVTQTPRYLIKTRGQQVTLSCSPISGHRSVSWYQQTPGQGLQFLFEYFSETQRNKGNFPGRFSGRQFSNSRSEMNVSTLELGDSALYLCASTHSGNDQDTQYFGPGTRLTVL.

This clone was recorded a few times. J is TRBJ1-1 and V is TRBV2; 8 bases fit TRBD1. Trimming at V came to 6 bases and at J to 0 bases, leaving 18 bases not matched to a gene. The CDR3 is made up of 19 amino acids. CDR1 is SNHLY, CDR2 FYNNEI, per germline. For the CDR3, the DNA is TGTGCCAGCAGCGAGATGCCGGGACAGGCACTTTCCATGAACACTGAAGCTTTCTTT. It encodes CASSEMPGQALSMNTEAFF.

The chain employs TRBV3-1 (or the pseudogene TRBV3-2) and TRBJ2-1; 9 positions agree with TRBD2. CDR3 length equals 14 residues. Unmatched junction bases numbered 6, after V lost 6 bases and J lost 6 bases. CDR1 LGHDT and CDR2 YNNKEL come from the germline V gene (reference sequence). The CDR3 region is CASRSAGGGNEQFF. The CDR3 DNA is TGTGCCAGCAGGTCAGCGGGAGGAGGCAATGAGCAGTTCTTC.

The V gene is TRBV10-3, the J gene TRBJ1-3; TRBD1 matches at 8 bases. Germline V gene lookup returns CDR1 ENHRY and CDR2 SYGVKD. The CDR3 consists of 14 residues. V lost 6 bases, J lost 7 bases, and 8 bases stayed unmatched. The CDR3 region has the DNA TGTGCCATCAGATCGGACAGGGAAGGCAACACCATATATTTT. Residues: CAIRSDREGNTIYF.

CDR3 in amino acids: CASNYGTAVSYGYTF. CDR3 nucleotides: TGTGCCAGCAACTACGGGACAGCCGTTAGCTATGGCTACACCTTC. The chain recombines TRBV5-6 with TRBJ1-2, with 7 bases matching TRBD1. The ends lost 6 bases at V and 4 bases at J; junction bases unmatched: 12. Germline V lookup: CDR1 SGHDT, CDR2 YYEEEE. CDR3 length: 15 residues.